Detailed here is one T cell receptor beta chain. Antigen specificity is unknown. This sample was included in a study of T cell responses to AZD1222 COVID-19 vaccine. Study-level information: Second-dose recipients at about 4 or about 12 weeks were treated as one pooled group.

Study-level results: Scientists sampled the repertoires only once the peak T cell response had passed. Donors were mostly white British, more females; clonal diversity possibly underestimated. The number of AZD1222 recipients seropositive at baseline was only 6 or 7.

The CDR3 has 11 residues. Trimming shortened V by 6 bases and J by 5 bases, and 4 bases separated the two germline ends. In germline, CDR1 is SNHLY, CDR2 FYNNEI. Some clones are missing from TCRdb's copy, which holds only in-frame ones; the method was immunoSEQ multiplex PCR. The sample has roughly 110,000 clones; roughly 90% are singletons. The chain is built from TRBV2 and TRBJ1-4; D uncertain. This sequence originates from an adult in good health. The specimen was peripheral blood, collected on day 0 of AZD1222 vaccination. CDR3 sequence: CASSPNEKLFF. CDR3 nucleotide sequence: TGTGCCAGCAGCCCGAATGAAAAACTGTTTTTT.